This T cell receptor (beta chain) was sequenced during a study of blood T cell repertoires in COVID-19 (dated by TCRdb to the early 2020s). General notes on the study: Samples from collaborators originated in the United States, Italy and Spain and spanned both the acute and convalescent phases of COVID-19. The prospective study material was composed of cDNA or gDNA derived from T cells, B-cell-depleted T cells, or PBMCs. The samples were drawn from the first 160 participants of the ongoing ImmuneRACE study and from some 1,300 subjects provided by 6 global collaborators. A de-identified subject ID, COVID-19 status, age in years and sex were almost always included in the sample metadata. Where HLA class I and class II types were available, the types were taken from metadata supplied by the sample provider, not from assay-based typing. The repertoires were released in a freely available public database meant as a resource for research on the immune response to SARS-CoV-2. Deeply sampled blood TCRbeta repertoires from subjects exposed to, actively infected with, or recovered from COVID-19 were included in the dataset.

For CDR1 and CDR2, the germline V gene (reference sequence) lists LNHDA and SQIVND. V is cut by 4 bases and J by 4 bases, and the space between the germline ends is 5 bases. Taken from cysteine to phenylalanine, the CDR3 has 12 residues. Only the CDR3 DNA is retained, 36 bases long and in frame from the first base. A word on this clone: The antigen this receptor binds is unknown. Qualities for individual bases were not recorded, and no much larger clone is one base off.

Paper-wide results and their limitations: The quantity of clinical and demographic metadata differed by source and by participant and was supplied without curation.

TCRbeta CDR3 regions were amplified from genomic DNA by means of the immunoSEQ Assay, a bias-controlled multiplex PCR. Turning to the authors' computational methods: Within the assay, amplification of reference gene primers was used to estimate how many nucleated cells each sample contained. To quantify the absolute abundance of each unique TCRbeta CDR3 rearrangement, sequence reads were collapsed and filtered. For each sample, productive Simpson clonality was calculated by taking the square root of Simpson's diversity index across productive rearrangements. TCRdb stores this immuneACCESS table with in-frame sequences only. Part of the clones is absent; in the studies checked, under half of the shortfall reflects unresolved V genes, and no reason is known for the rest. V and J calls and clone size come straight from that table; D and trimming were deduced from the DNA. Here the sample has some 200,000 clones; approximately 80% occur a single time. The ten largest make up 8.5% to 10% of the sample.

Collaborating institutions collected whole blood in K2EDTA tubes following their own protocols. For TCRbeta analysis, collaborators shipped samples as frozen whole blood, isolated PBMCs, or DNA extracted from either of those sample types. Input material: peripheral blood. The TCR originated in a woman in her 50s with active or convalescent COVID-19. Here the chain combines TRBV19 and TRBJ1-3, with the D gene not confidently named. The sequenced DNA is TGTGCCAGTAGTAAACAGGGAAACACCATATATTTT. Translated, this is CASSKQGNTIYF. With the rest looked up from the reference TRBV19 and TRBJ1-3 genes rather than sequenced, the full variable domain is DGGITQSPKYLFRKEGQNVTLSCEQNLNHDAMYWYRQDPGQGLRLIYYSQIVNDFQKGDIAEGYSVSREKKESFPLTVTSAQKNPTAFYLCASSKQGNTIYFGEGSWLTVV.